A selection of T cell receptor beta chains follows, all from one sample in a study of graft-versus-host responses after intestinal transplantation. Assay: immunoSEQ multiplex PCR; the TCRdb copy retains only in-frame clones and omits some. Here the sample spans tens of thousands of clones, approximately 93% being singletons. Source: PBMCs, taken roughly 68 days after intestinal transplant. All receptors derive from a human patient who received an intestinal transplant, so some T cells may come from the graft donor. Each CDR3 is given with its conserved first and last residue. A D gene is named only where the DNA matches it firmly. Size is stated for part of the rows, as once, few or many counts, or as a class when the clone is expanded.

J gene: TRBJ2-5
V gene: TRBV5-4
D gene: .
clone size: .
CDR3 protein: CASSLGLQETQYF
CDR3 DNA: TGTGCCAGCAGCTTGGGGCTTCAAGAGACCCAGTACTTC

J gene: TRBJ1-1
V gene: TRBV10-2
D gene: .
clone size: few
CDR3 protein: CASSETRWGTEAFF
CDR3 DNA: TGCGCCAGCAGTGAGACCCGGTGGGGAACCGAAGCTTTCTTT

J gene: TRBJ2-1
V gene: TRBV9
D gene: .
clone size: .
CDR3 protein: CASSVGLTYNEQFF
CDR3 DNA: TGTGCCAGCAGCGTAGGTCTAACATACAATGAGCAGTTCTTC

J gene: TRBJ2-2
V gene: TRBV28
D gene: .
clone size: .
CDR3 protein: CASRLGRRKAGELFF
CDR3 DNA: TGTGCCAGCAGGCTGGGCAGGCGGAAGGCCGGGGAGCTGTTTTTT

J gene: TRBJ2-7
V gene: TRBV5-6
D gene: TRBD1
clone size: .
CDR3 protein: CASSRQGHNEQYF
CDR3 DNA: TGTGCCAGCAGCAGACAGGGTCACAACGAGCAGTACTTC

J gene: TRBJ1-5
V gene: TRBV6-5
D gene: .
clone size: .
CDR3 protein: CASSYSGQPQHF
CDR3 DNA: TGTGCCAGCAGTTACTCAGGGCAGCCCCAGCATTTT

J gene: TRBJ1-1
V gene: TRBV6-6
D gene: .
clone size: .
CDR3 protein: CASSYGRLCTEAFF
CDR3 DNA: TGTGCCAGCAGTTACGGCCGATTGTGCACTGAAGCTTTCTTT

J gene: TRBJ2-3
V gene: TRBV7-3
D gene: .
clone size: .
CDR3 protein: CASSLIVSDTQYF
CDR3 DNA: TGTGCCAGCAGCTTAATAGTTTCGGATACGCAGTATTTT

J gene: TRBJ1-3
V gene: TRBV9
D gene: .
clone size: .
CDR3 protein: CASSVSSGNTIYF
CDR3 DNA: TGTGCCAGCAGCGTATCCTCTGGAAACACCATATATTTT

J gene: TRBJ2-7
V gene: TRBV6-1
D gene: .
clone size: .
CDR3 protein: CASSEDITTGSSYEQYF
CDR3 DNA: TGTGCCAGCAGTGAAGACATTACCACCGGTAGTTCCTACGAGCAGTACTTC

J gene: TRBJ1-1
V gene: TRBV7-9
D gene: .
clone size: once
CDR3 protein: CATGSSSSTEAFF
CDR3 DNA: TGTGCCACCGGGTCTTCAAGTAGCACTGAAGCTTTCTTT

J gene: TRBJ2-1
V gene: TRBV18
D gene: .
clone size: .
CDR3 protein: CASSPLGGANYNEQFF
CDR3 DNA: TGTGCCAGCTCACCCCTGGGGGGAGCGAATTACAATGAGCAGTTCTTC

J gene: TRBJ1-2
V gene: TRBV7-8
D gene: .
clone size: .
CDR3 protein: CASSTQSGFQFGYTF
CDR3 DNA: TGTGCCAGCAGCACACAATCGGGGTTCCAGTTTGGCTACACCTTC